This T cell receptor (beta chain) is drawn from a study of T cells expressing NK-cell markers. Study background: It was sorted CD3+CD56+NKG2C+, CD3+CD56+NKG2C- and CD3+CD56-NKG2C+ T cells that supplied the TCR beta repertoires.

TCRdb re-called the 5' RACE reads and catalogs CDR3 proteins one per entry, DNA excluded. Its table lists over 100,000 distinct CDR3 sequences. As for this clonotype: Its antigen remains unidentified.

Points from the study as a whole: No clear determination of HCMV specificity was made for expanded NKG2C+ T cell clones. Dominant NKG2C+ clonotypes in about six donors made up about 1.0-7.5% of CD8+ T cells. Dominance of the CD3+CD56-NKG2C+ fraction by these clonotypes also held in a handful of donors.

Sequenced input: blood T cells: a sorted CD56 or NKG2C T cell subset, CD4+ or CD8+ T cells, or bulk PBMC T cells (not recorded which). The clonotype was recovered from a woman between 18 and 70 years old in good health.

Here the CDR3 reads CATSPPPKLGIEGEETQYF. The rearrangement joins TRBV24-1 to TRBJ2-5; TCRdb's D call, TRBD1, is unchecked because there is no DNA. The germline gives CDR1 KGHDR, CDR2 SFDVKD. CDR3 length: 19 amino acids.